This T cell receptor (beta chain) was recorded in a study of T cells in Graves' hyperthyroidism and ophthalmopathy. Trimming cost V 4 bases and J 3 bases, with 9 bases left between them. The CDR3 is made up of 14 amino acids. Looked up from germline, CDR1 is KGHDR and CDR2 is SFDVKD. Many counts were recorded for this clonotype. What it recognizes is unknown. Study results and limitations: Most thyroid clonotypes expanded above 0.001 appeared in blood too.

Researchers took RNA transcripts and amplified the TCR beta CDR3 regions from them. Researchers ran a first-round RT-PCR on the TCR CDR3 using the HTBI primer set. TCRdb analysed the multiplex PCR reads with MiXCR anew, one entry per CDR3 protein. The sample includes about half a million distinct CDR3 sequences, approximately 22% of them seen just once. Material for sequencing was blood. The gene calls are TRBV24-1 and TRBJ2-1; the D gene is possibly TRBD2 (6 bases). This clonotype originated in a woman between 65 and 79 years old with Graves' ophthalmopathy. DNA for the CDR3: TGTGCCACCAGTGACGGAGGGTTCTACAATGAGCAGTTCTTC. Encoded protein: CATSDGGFYNEQFF.